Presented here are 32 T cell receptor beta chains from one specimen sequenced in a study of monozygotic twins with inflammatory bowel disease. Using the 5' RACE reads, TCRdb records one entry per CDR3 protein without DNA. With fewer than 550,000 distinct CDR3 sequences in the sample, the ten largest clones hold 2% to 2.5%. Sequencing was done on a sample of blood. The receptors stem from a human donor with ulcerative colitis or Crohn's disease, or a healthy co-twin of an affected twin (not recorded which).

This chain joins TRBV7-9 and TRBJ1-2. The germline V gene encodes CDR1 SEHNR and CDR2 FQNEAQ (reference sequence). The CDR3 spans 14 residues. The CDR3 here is CASSLEADYYGYTF.

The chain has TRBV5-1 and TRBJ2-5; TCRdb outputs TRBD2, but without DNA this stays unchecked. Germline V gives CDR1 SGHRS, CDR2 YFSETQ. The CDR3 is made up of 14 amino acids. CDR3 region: CASSLGTAGETQYF. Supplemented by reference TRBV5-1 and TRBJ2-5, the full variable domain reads KAGVTQTPRYLIKTRGQQVTLSCSPISGHRSVSWYQQTPGQGLQFLFEYFSETQRNKGNFPGRFSGRQFSNSRSEMNVSTLELGDSALYLCASSLGTAGETQYFGPGTRLLVL.

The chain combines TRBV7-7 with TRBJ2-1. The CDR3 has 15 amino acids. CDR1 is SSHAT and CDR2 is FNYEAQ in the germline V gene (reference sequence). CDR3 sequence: CASSPLREAYNEQFF.

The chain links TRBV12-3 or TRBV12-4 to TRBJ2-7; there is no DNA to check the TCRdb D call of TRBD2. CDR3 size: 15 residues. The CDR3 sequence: CASTIGSGGFDEQYF.

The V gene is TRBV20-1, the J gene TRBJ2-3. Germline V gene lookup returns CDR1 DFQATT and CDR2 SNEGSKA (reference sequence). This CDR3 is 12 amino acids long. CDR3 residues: CSAREGWDTQYF.

The CDR3 region is CASSPYDRSSTDTQYF. This chain connects TRBV6-1 to TRBJ2-3. The germline V gene encodes CDR1 MNHNS and CDR2 SASEGT. The CDR3 is 16 residues long.

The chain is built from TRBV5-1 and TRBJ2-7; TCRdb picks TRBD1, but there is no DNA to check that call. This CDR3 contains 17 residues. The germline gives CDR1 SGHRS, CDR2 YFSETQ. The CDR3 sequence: CASSLGGTGRITWEQYF.

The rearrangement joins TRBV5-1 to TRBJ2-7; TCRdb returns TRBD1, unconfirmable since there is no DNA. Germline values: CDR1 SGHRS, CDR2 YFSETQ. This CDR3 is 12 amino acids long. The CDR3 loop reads CASSQAGNEQYF.

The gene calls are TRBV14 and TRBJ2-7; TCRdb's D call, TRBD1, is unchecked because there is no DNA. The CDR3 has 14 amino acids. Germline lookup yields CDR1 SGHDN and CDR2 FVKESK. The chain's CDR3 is CASSRDRVLYEQYF.

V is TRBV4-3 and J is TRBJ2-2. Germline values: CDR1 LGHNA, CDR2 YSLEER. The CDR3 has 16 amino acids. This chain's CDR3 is CASSSRGHGNTGELFF.

This CDR3 is CASSLAIPGHNSPLHF. The chain has TRBV7-2 and TRBJ1-6; no DNA is available, so the TRBD1 call from TCRdb remains unchecked. There are 16 residues in the CDR3. Germline values: CDR1 SGHTA, CDR2 FQGNSA.

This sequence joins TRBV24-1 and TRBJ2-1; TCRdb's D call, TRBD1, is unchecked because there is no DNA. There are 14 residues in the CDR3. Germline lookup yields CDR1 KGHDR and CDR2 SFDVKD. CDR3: CATKGRFKEDEQFF.

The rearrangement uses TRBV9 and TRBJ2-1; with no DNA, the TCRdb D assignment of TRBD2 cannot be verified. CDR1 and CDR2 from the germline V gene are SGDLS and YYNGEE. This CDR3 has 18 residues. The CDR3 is CASSVDPLRASSYNEQFF.

The CDR3 loop reads CSVGRHSNTEAFF. The chain combines TRBV29-1 with TRBJ1-1. This CDR3 comprises 13 residues. Germline CDR1 is SQVTM and CDR2 is ANQGSEA.

CDR3 sequence: CATASIANTGELFF. The chain couples TRBV5-1 to TRBJ2-2. The CDR3 extends over 14 amino acids. The germline gives CDR1 SGHRS, CDR2 YFSETQ.

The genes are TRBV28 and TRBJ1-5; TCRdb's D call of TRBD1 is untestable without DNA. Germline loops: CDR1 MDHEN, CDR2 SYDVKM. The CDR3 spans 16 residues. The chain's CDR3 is CASTPWGAGDSQPQHF.

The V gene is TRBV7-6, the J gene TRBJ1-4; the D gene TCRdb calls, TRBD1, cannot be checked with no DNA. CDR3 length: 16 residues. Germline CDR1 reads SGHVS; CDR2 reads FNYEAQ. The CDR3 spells CASSPRWGTGGEKLFF.

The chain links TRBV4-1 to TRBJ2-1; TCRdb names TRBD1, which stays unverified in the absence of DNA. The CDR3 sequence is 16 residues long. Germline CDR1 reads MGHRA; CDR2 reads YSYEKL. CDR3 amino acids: CASSQDLTGRGYEQFF.

The CDR3 region is CASSRSGGAYNEQFF. The chain has TRBV12-3 or TRBV12-4 and TRBJ2-1; the D gene TCRdb calls, TRBD2, cannot be checked with no DNA. The CDR3 has 15 residues.

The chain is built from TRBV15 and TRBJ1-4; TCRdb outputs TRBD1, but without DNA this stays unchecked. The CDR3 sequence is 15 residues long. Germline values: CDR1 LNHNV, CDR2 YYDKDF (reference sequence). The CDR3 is CATSDSTVKNEKLFF.

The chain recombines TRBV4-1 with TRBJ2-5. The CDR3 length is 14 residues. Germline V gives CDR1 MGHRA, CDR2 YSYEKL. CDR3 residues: CASSQEAFQETQYF.

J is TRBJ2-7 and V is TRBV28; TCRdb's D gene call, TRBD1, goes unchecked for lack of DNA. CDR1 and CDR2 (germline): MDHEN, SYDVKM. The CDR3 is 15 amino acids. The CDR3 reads CASSLSAPLGGEQYF.

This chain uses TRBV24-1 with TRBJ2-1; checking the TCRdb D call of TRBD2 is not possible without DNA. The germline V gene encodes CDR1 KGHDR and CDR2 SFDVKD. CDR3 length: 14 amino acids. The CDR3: CATSRDSRGNEQFF.

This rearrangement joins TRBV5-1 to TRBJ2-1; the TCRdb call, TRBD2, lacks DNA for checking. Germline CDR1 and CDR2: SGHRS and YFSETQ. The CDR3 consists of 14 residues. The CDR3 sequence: CASSREGRYNEQFF.

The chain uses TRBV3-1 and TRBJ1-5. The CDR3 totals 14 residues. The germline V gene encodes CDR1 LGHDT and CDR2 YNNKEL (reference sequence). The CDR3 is CASSRDVGNQPQHF. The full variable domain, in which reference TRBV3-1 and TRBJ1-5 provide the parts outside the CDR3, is DTAVSQTPKYLVTQMGNDKSIKCEQNLGHDTMYWYKQDSKKFLKIMFSYNNKELIINETVPNRFSPKSPDKAHLNLHINSLELGDSAVYFCASSRDVGNQPQHFGDGTRLSIL.

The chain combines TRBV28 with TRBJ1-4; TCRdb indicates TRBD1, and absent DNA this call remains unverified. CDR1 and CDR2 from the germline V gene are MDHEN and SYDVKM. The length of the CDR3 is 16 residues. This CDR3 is CASSYGTGRANEKLFF.

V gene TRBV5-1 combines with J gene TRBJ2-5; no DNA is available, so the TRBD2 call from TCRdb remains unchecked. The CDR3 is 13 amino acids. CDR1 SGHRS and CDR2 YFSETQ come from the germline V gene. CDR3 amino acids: CASTLSEKETQYF. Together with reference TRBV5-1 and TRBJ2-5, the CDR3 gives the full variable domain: KAGVTQTPRYLIKTRGQQVTLSCSPISGHRSVSWYQQTPGQGLQFLFEYFSETQRNKGNFPGRFSGRQFSNSRSEMNVSTLELGDSALYLCASTLSEKETQYFGPGTRLLVL.

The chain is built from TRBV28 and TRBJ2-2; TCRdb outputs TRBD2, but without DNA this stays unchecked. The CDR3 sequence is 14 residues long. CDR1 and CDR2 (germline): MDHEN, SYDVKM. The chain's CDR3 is CASSKGLITGELFF.

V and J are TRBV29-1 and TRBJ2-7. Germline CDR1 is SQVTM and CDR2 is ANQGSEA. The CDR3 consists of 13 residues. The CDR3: CSVEGGSAYEQYF.

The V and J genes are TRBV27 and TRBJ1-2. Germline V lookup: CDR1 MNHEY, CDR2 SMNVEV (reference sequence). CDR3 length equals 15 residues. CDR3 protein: CASSHPREGHYGYTF.

The CDR3 here is CATSGGQGDYEQYF. The V call is TRBV10-3, the J call TRBJ2-7; TCRdb's assignment of TRBD1 cannot be checked, as there is no DNA. CDR3 length: 14 amino acids. The germline V gene has CDR1 ENHRY and CDR2 SYGVKD.

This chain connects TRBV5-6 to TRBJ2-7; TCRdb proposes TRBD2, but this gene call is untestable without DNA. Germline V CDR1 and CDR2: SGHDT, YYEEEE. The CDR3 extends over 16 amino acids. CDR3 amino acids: CASSELAGGPNYEQYF. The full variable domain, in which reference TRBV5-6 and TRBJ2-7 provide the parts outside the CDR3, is DAGVTQSPTHLIKTRGQQVTLRCSPKSGHDTVSWYQQALGQGPQFIFQYYEEEERQRGNFPDRFSGHQFPNYSSELNVNALLLGDSALYLCASSELAGGPNYEQYFGPGTRLTVT.